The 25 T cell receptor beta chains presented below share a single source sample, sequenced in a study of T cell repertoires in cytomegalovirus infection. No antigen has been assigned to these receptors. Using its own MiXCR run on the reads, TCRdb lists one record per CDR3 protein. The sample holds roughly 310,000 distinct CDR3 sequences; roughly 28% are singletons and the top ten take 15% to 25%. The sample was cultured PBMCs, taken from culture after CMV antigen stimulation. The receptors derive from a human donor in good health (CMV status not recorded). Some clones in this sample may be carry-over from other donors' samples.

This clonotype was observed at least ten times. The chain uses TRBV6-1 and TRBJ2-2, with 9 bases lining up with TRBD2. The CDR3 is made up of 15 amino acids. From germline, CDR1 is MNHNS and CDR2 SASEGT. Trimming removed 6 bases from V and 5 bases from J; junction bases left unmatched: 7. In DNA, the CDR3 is TGTGCCAGCAGACCTGCGGGAGGGTGGACCGGGGAGCTGTTTTTT. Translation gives CASRPAGGWTGELFF.

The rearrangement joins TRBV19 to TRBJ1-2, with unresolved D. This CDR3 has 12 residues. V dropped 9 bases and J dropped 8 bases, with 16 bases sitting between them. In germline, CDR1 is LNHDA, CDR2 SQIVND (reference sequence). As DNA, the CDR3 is TGTGCCAGCACTACACCTTCGAAAGGCTACACCTTC. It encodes CASTTPSKGYTF.

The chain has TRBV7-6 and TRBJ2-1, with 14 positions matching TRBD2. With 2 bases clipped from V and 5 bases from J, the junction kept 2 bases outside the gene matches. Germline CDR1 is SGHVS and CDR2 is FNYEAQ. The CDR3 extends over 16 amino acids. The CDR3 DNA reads TGTGCCAGCAGCTTACCGGGACTAGCGGGAGACAATGAGCAGTTCTTC. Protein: CASSLPGLAGDNEQFF.

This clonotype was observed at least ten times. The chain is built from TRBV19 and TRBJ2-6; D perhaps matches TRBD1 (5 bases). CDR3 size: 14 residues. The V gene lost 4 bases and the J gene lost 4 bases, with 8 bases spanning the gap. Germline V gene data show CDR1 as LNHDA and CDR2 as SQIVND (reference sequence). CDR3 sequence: CASSTRQGANVLTF. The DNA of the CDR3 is TGTGCCAGTAGTACCCGACAGGGGGCCAACGTCCTGACTTTC. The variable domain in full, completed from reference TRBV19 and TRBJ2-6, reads DGGITQSPKYLFRKEGQNVTLSCEQNLNHDAMYWYRQDPGQGLRLIYYSQIVNDFQKGDIAEGYSVSREKKESFPLTVTSAQKNPTAFYLCASSTRQGANVLTFGAGSRLTVL.

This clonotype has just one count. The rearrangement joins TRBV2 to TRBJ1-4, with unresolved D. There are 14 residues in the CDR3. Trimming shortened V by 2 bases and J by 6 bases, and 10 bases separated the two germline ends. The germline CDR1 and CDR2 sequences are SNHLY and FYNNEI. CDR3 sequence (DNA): TGTGCCAGCAGTGAAAGAAGGAGGGATGAAAAACTGTTTTTT. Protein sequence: CASSERRRDEKLFF. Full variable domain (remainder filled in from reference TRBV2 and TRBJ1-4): EPEVTQTPSHQVTQMGQEVILRCVPISNHLYFYWYRQILGQKVEFLVSFYNNEISEKSEIFDDQFSVERPDGSNFTLKIRSTKLEDSAMYFCASSERRRDEKLFFGSGTQLSVL.

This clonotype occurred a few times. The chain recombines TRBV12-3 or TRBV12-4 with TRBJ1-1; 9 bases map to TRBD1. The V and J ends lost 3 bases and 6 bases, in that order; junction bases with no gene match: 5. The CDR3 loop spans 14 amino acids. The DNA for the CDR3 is TGTGCCAGCAGTTTCAGACAGGGGGAGGCTGAAGCTTTCTTT. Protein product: CASSFRQGEAEAFF.

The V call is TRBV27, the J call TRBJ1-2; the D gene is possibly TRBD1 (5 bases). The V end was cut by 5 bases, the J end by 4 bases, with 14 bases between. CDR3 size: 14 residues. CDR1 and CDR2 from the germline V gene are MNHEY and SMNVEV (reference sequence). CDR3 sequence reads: CASSNNGAIYGYTF. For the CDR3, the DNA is TGTGCCAGCAGTAACAACGGGGCGATCTATGGCTACACCTTC.

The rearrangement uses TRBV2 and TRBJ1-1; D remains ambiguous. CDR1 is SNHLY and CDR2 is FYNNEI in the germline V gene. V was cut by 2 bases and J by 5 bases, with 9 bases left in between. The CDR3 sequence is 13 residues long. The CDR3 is CASSEHTDTEAFF. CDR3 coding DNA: TGTGCCAGCAGTGAACATACGGATACTGAAGCTTTCTTT.

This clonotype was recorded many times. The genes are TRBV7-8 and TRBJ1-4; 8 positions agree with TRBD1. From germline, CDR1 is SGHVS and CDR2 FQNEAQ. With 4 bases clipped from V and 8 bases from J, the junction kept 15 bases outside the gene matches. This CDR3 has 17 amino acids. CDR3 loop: CASSWQWTGPEEEKLFF. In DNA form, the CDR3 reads TGTGCCAGCAGCTGGCAGTGGACAGGGCCAGAGGAAGAAAAACTGTTTTTT.

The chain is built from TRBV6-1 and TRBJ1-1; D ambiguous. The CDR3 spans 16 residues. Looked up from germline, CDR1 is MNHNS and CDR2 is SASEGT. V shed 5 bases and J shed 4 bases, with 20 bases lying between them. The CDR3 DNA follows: TGTGCCAGCAGTTATTCTCTCCGGTTTCGGGCCACTGAAGCTTTCTTT. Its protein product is CASSYSLRFRATEAFF.

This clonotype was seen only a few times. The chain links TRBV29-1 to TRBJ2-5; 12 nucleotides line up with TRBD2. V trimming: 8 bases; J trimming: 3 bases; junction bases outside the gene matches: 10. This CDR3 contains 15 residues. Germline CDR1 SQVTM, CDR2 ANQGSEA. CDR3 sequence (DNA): TGCAGCTCAGAAGGGGCTAGCGGGGGGGAAGAGACCCAGTACTTC. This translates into CSSEGASGGEETQYF.

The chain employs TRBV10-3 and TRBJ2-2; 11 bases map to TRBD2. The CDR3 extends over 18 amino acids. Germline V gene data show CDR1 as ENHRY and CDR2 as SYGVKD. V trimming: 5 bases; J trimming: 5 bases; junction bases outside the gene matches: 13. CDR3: CAISPNRLAGGGTGELFF. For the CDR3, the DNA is TGTGCCATCAGTCCTAATCGGCTAGCGGGAGGCGGAACCGGGGAGCTGTTTTTT.

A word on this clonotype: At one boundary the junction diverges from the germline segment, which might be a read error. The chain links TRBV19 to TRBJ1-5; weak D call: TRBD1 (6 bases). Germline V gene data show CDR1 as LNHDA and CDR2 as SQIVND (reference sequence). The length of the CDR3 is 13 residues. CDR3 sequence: CTSTGTRDQPQHF. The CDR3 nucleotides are TGTACCAGTACCGGGACAAGAGACCAGCCCCAGCATTTT.

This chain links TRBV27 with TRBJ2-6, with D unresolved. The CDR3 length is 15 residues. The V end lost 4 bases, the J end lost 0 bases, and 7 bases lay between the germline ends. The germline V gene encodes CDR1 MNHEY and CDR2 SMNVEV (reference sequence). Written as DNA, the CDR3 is TGTGCCAGCAGTTCCGACGGCTCTGGGGCCAACGTCCTGACTTTC. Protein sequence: CASSSDGSGANVLTF.

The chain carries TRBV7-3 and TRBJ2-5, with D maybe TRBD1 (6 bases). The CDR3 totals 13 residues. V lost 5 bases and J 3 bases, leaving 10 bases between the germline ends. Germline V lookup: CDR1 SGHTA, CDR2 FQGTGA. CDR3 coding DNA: TGTGCCAGCAGCCAGGGGAGTGAAGAGACCCAGTACTTC. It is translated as CASSQGSEETQYF.

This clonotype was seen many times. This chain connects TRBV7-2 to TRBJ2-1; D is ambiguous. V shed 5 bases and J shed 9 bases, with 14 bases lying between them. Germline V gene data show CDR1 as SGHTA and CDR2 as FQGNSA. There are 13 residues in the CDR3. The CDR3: CASSPLTAGEQFF. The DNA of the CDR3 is TGTGCCAGCAGCCCTCTGACGGCCGGTGAGCAGTTCTTC.

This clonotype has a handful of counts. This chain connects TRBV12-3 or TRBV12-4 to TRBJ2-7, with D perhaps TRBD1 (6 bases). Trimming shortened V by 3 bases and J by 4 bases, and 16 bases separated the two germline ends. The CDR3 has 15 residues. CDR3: CASSLGRGAPYEQYF. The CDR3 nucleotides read TGTGCCAGCAGTTTGGGCAGGGGAGCACCGTACGAGCAGTACTTC.

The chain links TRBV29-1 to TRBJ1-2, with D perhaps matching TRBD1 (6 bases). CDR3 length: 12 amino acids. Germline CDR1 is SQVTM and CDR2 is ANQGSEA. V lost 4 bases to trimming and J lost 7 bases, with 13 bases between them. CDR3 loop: CSVGGGAGGYTF. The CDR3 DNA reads TGCAGCGTTGGGGGGGGCGCAGGTGGCTACACCTTC. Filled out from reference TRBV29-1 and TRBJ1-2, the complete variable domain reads SAVISQKPSRDICQRGTSLTIQCQVDSQVTMMFWYRQQPGQSLTLIATANQGSEATYESGFVIDKFPISRPNLTFSTLTVSNMSPEDSSIYLCSVGGGAGGYTFGSGTRLTVV.

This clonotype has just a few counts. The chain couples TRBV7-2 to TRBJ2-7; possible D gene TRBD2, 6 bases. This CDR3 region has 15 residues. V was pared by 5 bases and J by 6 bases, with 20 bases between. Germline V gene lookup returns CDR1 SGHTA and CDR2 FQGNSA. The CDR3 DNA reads TGTGCCAGCAGCCCCCGAGCGGGTTGGGGAGGCGAGCAGTACTTC. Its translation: CASSPRAGWGGEQYF.

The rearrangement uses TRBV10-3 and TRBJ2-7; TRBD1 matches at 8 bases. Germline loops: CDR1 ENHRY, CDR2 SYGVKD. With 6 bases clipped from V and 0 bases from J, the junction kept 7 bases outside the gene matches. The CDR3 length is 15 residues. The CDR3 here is CAIREDRDVSYEQYF. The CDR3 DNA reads TGTGCCATCAGAGAGGACAGGGACGTCTCCTACGAGCAGTACTTC.

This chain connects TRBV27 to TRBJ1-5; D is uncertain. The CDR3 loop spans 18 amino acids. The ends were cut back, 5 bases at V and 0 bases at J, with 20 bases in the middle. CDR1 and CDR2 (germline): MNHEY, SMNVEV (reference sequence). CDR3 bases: TGTGCCAGCAGTCCGACCCCAGGACGGTTGCCTAGCAATCAGCCCCAGCATTTT. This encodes CASSPTPGRLPSNQPQHF.

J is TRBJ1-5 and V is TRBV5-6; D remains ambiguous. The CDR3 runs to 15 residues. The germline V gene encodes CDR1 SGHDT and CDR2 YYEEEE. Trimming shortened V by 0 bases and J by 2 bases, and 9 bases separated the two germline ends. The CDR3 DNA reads TGTGCCAGCAGCTTGGGGGGTTTCGGCAATCAGCCCCAGCATTTT. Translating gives CASSLGGFGNQPQHF.

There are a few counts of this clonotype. The CDR3 DNA is TGTGCCAGTAGTATGGGACAGAACAATGAGCAGTTCTTC. Its translation is CASSMGQNNEQFF. The V and J genes are TRBV19 and TRBJ2-1, with 7 positions matching TRBD1. This CDR3 has 13 residues. V trimming: 3 bases; J trimming: 5 bases; junction bases outside the gene matches: 1. From germline, CDR1 is LNHDA and CDR2 SQIVND (reference sequence).

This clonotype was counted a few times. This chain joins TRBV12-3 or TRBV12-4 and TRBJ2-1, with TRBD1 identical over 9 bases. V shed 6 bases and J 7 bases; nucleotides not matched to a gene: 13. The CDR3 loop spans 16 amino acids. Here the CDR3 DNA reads TGTGCCAGCAGCCGACCAGGGACAGGGCGGCAAAATGAGCAGTTCTTC. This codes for CASSRPGTGRQNEQFF.

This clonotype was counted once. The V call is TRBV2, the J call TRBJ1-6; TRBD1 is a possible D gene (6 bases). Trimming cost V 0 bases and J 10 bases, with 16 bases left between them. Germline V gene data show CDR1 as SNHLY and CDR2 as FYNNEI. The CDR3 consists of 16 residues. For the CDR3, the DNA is TGTGCCAGCAGTGAAGCGCGGGGGCAGGGAGCCTCACCCCTCCACTTT. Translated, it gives CASSEARGQGASPLHF.